This TCR beta chain was captured by sequencing in a study of cytomegalovirus exposure and HLA in healthy donors. The study, taken as a whole, reports: It was reported that the classifier diagnosed cytomegalovirus status with high specificity and sensitivity in both the original and validation cohorts. Analyses of presence/absence relied on an assumption of roughly uniform sequencing depth across donors.

The CDR3 spans 15 residues. Per the germline V gene, CDR1 is MNHNS and CDR2 is SASEGT. Trimming removed 1 base from V and 3 bases from J, with 12 bases in between. The PCR used 60 Vbeta and 13 Jbeta primers. Generated by immunoSEQ multiplex PCR, the TCRdb table keeps only in-frame clones and is missing some. The sample lists 90,000 to 150,000 clones; 65% to 85% were seen once. As for this clone: Its antigen remains unknown.

The sequenced material came from PBMCs. This chain connects TRBV6-1 to TRBJ1-1, with D possibly matching TRBD1 (6 bases). The sequence was obtained from a middle-aged man in good health and CMV-seronegative. CDR3 sequence: CASSEDPGGYTEAFF. Here the CDR3 DNA reads TGTGCCAGCAGTGAAGACCCGGGGGGCTACACTGAAGCTTTCTTT.